The T cell receptor beta chain under discussion was sequenced for a study of blood T cell repertoires in COVID-19 (dated by TCRdb to 2019 to 2021). Notes on the research overall: Collaborator samples came from the United States, Italy and Spain and covered acute and convalescent phases of COVID-19. The prospective study material was composed of cDNA or gDNA derived from T cells, B-cell-depleted T cells, or PBMCs. Deeply sampled blood TCRbeta repertoires from subjects exposed to, actively infected with, or recovered from COVID-19 were included in the dataset. The repertoires were released in a freely available public database meant as a resource for research on the immune response to SARS-CoV-2. Samples came from the ongoing ImmuneRACE study (first 160 participants) plus 1,254 subjects from 6 global collaborators. A de-identified subject ID, COVID-19 status, age in years and sex were almost always included in the sample metadata. Where HLA class I and class II types were available, the types were taken from metadata supplied by the sample provider, not from assay-based typing.

Turning to this clone: Which antigen it targets is not known. Per-base quality was not reported, and no clone a single base away is much larger than it.

The immunoSEQ Assay, a bias-controlled multiplex PCR, was used to amplify TCRbeta CDR3 regions from genomic DNA. The paper's processing steps were these. Within the assay, amplification of reference gene primers was used to estimate how many nucleated cells each sample contained. Sequence reads were collapsed and filtered to measure the absolute abundance of every unique TCRbeta CDR3 rearrangement. For each sample, productive Simpson clonality was calculated by taking the square root of Simpson's diversity index across productive rearrangements. The immuneACCESS repertoire file appears here via TCRdb, limited to in-frame rearrangements. These files lack a portion of the clones; in checked studies, under half of the deficit traces to unresolved V genes, and the cause of the others is not known. V, J and clone size are those of that table, while D and trimming were read from the DNA. The sample table holds 360,000 or so clones, of which roughly 86% were seen once. The ten biggest clones cover 1.7% of the sample.

The investigation overall reported the following: How much clinical and demographic metadata was included differed by source and by participant, and the metadata was provided uncurated.

Enrolling through a virtual design, the prospective study's participants ranged in age from about 18 to 89 years and lived across more than 20 United States geographic areas. In the prospective study, cohorts were assigned on the basis of participant-reported clinical history obtained from a screening survey and a study questionnaire. For ImmuneRACE Cohort 3, a participant was defined as recovered based on two consecutive negative NP/OP PCR tests, clearance by a healthcare professional, or resolution of symptoms. Mobile phlebotomists in the prospective study collected whole blood, serum and a nasopharyngeal or oropharyngeal swab from every participant. Over a roughly 2-month period, participants in the prospective study had the option of providing additional blood draws and questionnaires. Prospective study blood samples were shipped either frozen or at room temperature before DNA extraction. The V end loses 2 bases and the J end loses 8 bases, and a stretch of 7 bases separates them. CDR1 and CDR2 were assigned from the germline V gene as SGHTA and FQGNSA. The cysteine opens and the phenylalanine closes a CDR3 of 12 amino acids. The CDR3 DNA has 36 bases and is translated from base 1.

The V gene is TRBV7-2 and the J gene is TRBJ2-1, with no confidently assigned D gene. The specimen was PBMCs or T cells enriched from blood (not recorded which). The clonotype comes from a woman in her thirties who had recovered from COVID-19. CDR3 reads: CASSLNLDEQFF. The base sequence is TGTGCCAGCAGCTTAAATCTCGATGAGCAGTTCTTC. Joined to the reference TRBV7-2 and TRBJ2-1 proteins, this CDR3 gives the full variable domain: GAGVSQSPSNKVTEKGKDVELRCDPISGHTALYWYRQSLGQGLEFLIYFQGNSAPDKSGLPSDRFSAERTGGSVSTLTIQRTQQEDSAVYLCASSLNLDEQFFGPGTRLTVL.